This T cell receptor (beta chain) is from a study of blood T cells in healthy people across ages. Looked up from germline, CDR1 is SGHRS and CDR2 is YFSETQ. This CDR3 is built from 17 residues. V was clipped by 0 bases and J by 4 bases; unmatched bases: 9. A second PCR of roughly 6 to 12 cycles used a sample-barcoded 5' primer and a J-beta primer mix. TCRdb re-analysed the 5' RACE reads in MiXCR, keeping a single row per CDR3 protein. The profile shows some 640,000 distinct CDR3 sequences, roughly 49% of them singletons. The J gene is TRBJ2-3, the V gene TRBV5-1; 9 positions match TRBD2. Sequences were obtained from blood. This TCR was sampled from a woman in her fifties or sixties in good health. In DNA, the CDR3 is TGCGCCAGCAGCTTGGTTCTTCGCGGGAGGGCGTCAGATACGCAGTATTTT. Encoded protein: CASSLVLRGRASDTQYF.